A single sample gave rise to the 13 T cell receptor beta chains below, sequenced in a study of beta chain features in type 1 diabetes. cDNA synthesis used the whole RNA isolate, giving expressed TCRB sequences. TCRdb's table, derived via immunoSEQ multiplex PCR, lists solely in-frame clones and lacks some. The sample includes under 900,000 clones, 15% to 20% seen only once; the top ten take about 0.02%. What was sequenced was naive CD4+ T cells from blood. Every receptor here comes from a young woman in good health.

The sample holds a few counts of this clone. For the CDR3, the DNA is TGTGCCAGCTCCCCAGGGTACTACGAGCAGTACTTC. It encodes CASSPGYYEQYF. V usage is TRBV18 and J usage is TRBJ2-7; a weak D match, TRBD1 (5 bases). Germline-derived CDR1 and CDR2 are KGHSH and LQKENI. Trimming pared 6 bases from V and 3 bases from J, leaving 9 bases between. The CDR3 contains 12 residues.

There are a few counts of this clone. The chain couples TRBV29-1 to TRBJ1-4; D call uncertain. V lost 0 bases and J lost 8, with 4 bases in between. The germline V gene encodes CDR1 SQVTM and CDR2 ANQGSEA. The CDR3 covers 11 residues. The DNA for the CDR3 is TGCAGCGTTGAAGAGGCGGAAAAACTGTTTTTT. As protein: CSVEEAEKLFF.

There are a few counts of this clone. The genes are TRBV4-2 and TRBJ2-7, with D possibly matching TRBD1 (5 bases). Per germline, CDR1 LGHNA and CDR2 YNFKEQ. This CDR3 is built from 15 residues. V was trimmed by 0 bases and J by 5 bases, leaving 14 bases between them. CDR3 bases: TGTGCCAGCAGCCAAGAGGGCTGGGGCAGGGACGAGCAGTACTTC. It yields the protein CASSQEGWGRDEQYF.

The chain links TRBV5-4 to TRBJ2-3; no clear D. CDR1 and CDR2 from the germline V gene are SGHNT and YYREEE (reference sequence). Between the trimmed V and J ends, which lost 7 bases and 0 bases, there was a span of 9 bases. The length of the CDR3 is 13 residues. The CDR3 sequence is CASGMTSTDTQYF. DNA of the CDR3: TGTGCCAGCGGAATGACTAGCACAGATACGCAGTATTTT.

This sequence joins TRBV2 and TRBJ2-7; the match to TRBD2 covers 8 bases. V was clipped by 6 bases and J by 1 base; unmatched bases: 8. Germline V gives CDR1 SNHLY, CDR2 FYNNEI. This CDR3 contains 15 residues. The CDR3 region has the DNA TGTGCCAGCAGGACCACTAGCGGCATTTCCTACGAGCAGTACTTC. Translated, it gives CASRTTSGISYEQYF.

J is TRBJ1-3 and V is TRBV6-6, with a possible D match to TRBD1 (6 bases). The CDR3 has 15 residues. Germline V CDR1 and CDR2: MNHNY, SVGAGI (reference sequence). Trimming took 4 bases from V and 2 from J, leaving 12 bases between them. This CDR3 reads CASSLVSGAGNTIYF. CDR3 sequence (DNA): TGTGCCAGCAGTTTAGTTTCAGGGGCTGGAAACACCATATATTTT.

This chain joins TRBV7-2 and TRBJ2-7; D not certain. Germline assignment: CDR1 SGHTA and CDR2 FQGNSA. Trimming pared 2 bases from V and 3 bases from J, leaving 8 bases between. The CDR3 has 13 amino acids. The CDR3 is CASSLNSHYEQYF. The CDR3 nucleotides read TGTGCCAGCAGCTTAAATTCTCACTACGAGCAGTACTTC.

This clone is a singleton in its sample. The V gene is TRBV5-6, the J gene TRBJ2-7; D is unresolved. The CDR3 totals 14 residues. Trimming pared 2 bases from V and 7 bases from J, leaving 16 bases between. Germline CDR1 reads SGHDT; CDR2 reads YYEEEE. CDR3 amino acids: CASSLDPQAWEQYF. CDR3 sequence (DNA): TGTGCCAGCAGCTTAGACCCTCAAGCATGGGAGCAGTACTTC.

V and J are TRBV7-2 and TRBJ2-7; TRBD2 matches 14 bases. The junction had 11 bases not matched to a gene; V was cut back by 5 bases and J by 2 bases. Germline CDR1 SGHTA, CDR2 FQGNSA. The CDR3 has 18 residues. Here the CDR3 DNA reads TGTGCCAGCAGCCAACGTCCCGGGACTAGCGGGAGCACCTACGAGCAGTACTTC. Amino acids: CASSQRPGTSGSTYEQYF.

This clone was observed a handful of times. This sequence joins TRBV9 and TRBJ2-1; 12 nucleotides align to TRBD1. The germline gives CDR1 SGDLS, CDR2 YYNGEE. The CDR3 runs 16 residues. The junction had 8 bases not matched to a gene; V was cut back by 2 bases and J by 8 bases. The CDR3 region is CASSVSPGQGAHEQFF. CDR3 DNA: TGTGCCAGCAGCGTGTCTCCGGGACAGGGGGCCCATGAGCAGTTCTTC.

The CDR3 reads CASSITGFGANVLTF. CDR3 DNA sequence: TGCGCCAGCAGCATCACAGGGTTTGGGGCCAACGTCCTGACTTTC. The chain combines TRBV5-1 with TRBJ2-6, with D possibly TRBD1 on 6 matching bases. Between the trimmed V and J ends, which lost 4 bases and 3 bases, there was a span of 11 bases. Germline values: CDR1 SGHRS, CDR2 YFSETQ. This CDR3 contains 15 residues.

This clone was recorded a few times. V usage is TRBV19 and J usage is TRBJ2-3, with no clear D. From germline, CDR1 is LNHDA and CDR2 SQIVND (reference sequence). The V end was cut by 4 bases, the J end by 8 bases, with 13 bases between. The CDR3 is made up of 13 amino acids. CDR3 in amino acids: CASSTHPRATQYF. CDR3 nucleotides: TGTGCCAGTAGTACCCATCCACGCGCTACGCAGTATTTT.

This clone was counted only a few times. V and J are TRBV6-5 and TRBJ1-2, with D possibly TRBD1 on 5 matching bases. This CDR3 has 12 amino acids. With 2 bases removed from V and 8 bases from J, the gap between germline ends came to 9 bases. Germline V CDR1 and CDR2: MNHEY, SVGAGI. The CDR3 loop is CASSYGGNGYTF. The CDR3 DNA follows: TGTGCCAGCAGTTACGGGGGAAACGGCTACACCTTC.